Listed below are T cell receptor beta chains from one sample, sequenced in a study of cytomegalovirus exposure and HLA in healthy donors. Sequencing was performed with immunoSEQ multiplex PCR; in TCRdb, only in-frame clones are kept and a portion is missing. The data show 150,000 to 200,000 clones, with approximately 80% seen just once and 3.7% held by the top ten. Input material: PBMCs. These receptor sequences come from a man aged 25 to 40 in good health and CMV-seropositive. Both conserved end residues are part of each CDR3. Each record gives: D gene, V gene, CDR3 length, J gene, clone size, CDR3 protein, CDR3 DNA. D genes are given only for firm matches. For some rows the clone size is stated as once, few or many, or as a class when expanded; others skip it.

D gene: .; V gene: TRBV4-2; CDR3 length: 17; J gene: TRBJ2-3; clone size: .; CDR3 protein: CASSQDLGTGGTDTQYF; CDR3 DNA: TGTGCCAGCAGCCAAGACCTCGGGACTGGGGGGACAGATACGCAGTATTTT
D gene: .; V gene: TRBV6-6; CDR3 length: 13; J gene: TRBJ1-5; clone size: .; CDR3 protein: CASSSQGFQPQHF; CDR3 DNA: TGTGCCAGCAGTTCACAGGGTTTTCAGCCCCAGCATTTT
D gene: .; V gene: TRBV29-1; CDR3 length: 13; J gene: TRBJ1-4; clone size: .; CDR3 protein: CSVGLGAGEKLFF; CDR3 DNA: TGCAGCGTTGGACTGGGGGCAGGGGAAAAACTGTTTTTT
D gene: .; V gene: TRBV20-1; CDR3 length: 11; J gene: TRBJ2-7; clone size: .; CDR3 protein: CSASRTYEQYF; CDR3 DNA: TGCAGTGCTAGCAGAACCTACGAGCAGTACTTC
D gene: TRBD2; V gene: TRBV5-1; CDR3 length: 14; J gene: TRBJ2-5; clone size: .; CDR3 protein: CASSTYSGGETQYF; CDR3 DNA: TGCGCCAGCAGCACCTATAGCGGGGGAGAGACCCAGTACTTC
D gene: TRBD1; V gene: TRBV5-1; CDR3 length: 14; J gene: TRBJ2-7; clone size: .; CDR3 protein: CASSLGGQSYEQYF; CDR3 DNA: TGCGCCAGCAGCTTGGGGGGACAGTCCTACGAGCAGTACTTC
D gene: .; V gene: TRBV4-1; CDR3 length: 14; J gene: TRBJ1-6; clone size: .; CDR3 protein: CASSGLGRGSPLHF; CDR3 DNA: TGCGCCAGCAGCGGACTGGGGCGGGGATCACCCCTCCACTTT
D gene: TRBD1; V gene: TRBV7-9; CDR3 length: 14; J gene: TRBJ2-7; clone size: few; CDR3 protein: CASRGTGDAYEQYF; CDR3 DNA: TGTGCCAGCAGAGGGACAGGGGATGCCTACGAGCAGTACTTC
D gene: TRBD2; V gene: TRBV29-1; CDR3 length: 15; J gene: TRBJ2-3; clone size: .; CDR3 protein: CSVGTSGGFTDTQYF; CDR3 DNA: TGCAGCGTGGGGACTAGCGGGGGGTTCACAGATACGCAGTATTTT
D gene: TRBD2; V gene: TRBV5-1; CDR3 length: 14; J gene: TRBJ2-3; clone size: .; CDR3 protein: CASSTSGGTDTQYF; CDR3 DNA: TGCGCCAGCAGCACTAGCGGGGGCACAGATACGCAGTATTTT
D gene: .; V gene: TRBV15; CDR3 length: 16; J gene: TRBJ1-4; clone size: few; CDR3 protein: CATSRGGQRMNEKLFF; CDR3 DNA: TGTGCCACCAGCAGAGGCGGACAGCGGATGAATGAAAAACTGTTTTTT
D gene: TRBD2; V gene: TRBV29-1; CDR3 length: 16; J gene: TRBJ2-7; clone size: .; CDR3 protein: CSAGGTSRRSSYEQYF; CDR3 DNA: TGCAGCGCTGGAGGGACTAGCCGAAGGAGCTCCTACGAGCAGTACTTC
D gene: .; V gene: TRBV7-9; CDR3 length: 11; J gene: TRBJ1-2; clone size: .; CDR3 protein: CASSLQDGYTF; CDR3 DNA: TGTGCCAGCAGCTTACAGGATGGCTACACCTTC
D gene: TRBD2; V gene: TRBV13; CDR3 length: 14; J gene: TRBJ2-7; clone size: .; CDR3 protein: CASSGLAKTYEQYF; CDR3 DNA: TGTGCCAGCAGCGGACTAGCGAAGACCTACGAGCAGTACTTC